Sequencing of this TCR beta chain was carried out in a study of blood T cell repertoires in COVID-19. Assignments of participants to cohorts depended upon their own reported clinical history. Germline V gene sequence: CDR1 SGHDT, CDR2 YYEEEE. CDR3 length: 14 amino acids. The V and J ends lost 0 bases and 0 bases respectively, with 7 bases between them. This table comes from immunoSEQ multiplex PCR, and its TCRdb copy is limited to in-frame clones, with some not included. This table holds over 130,000 clones, approximately 84% found once. The TCR sequence derives from a man aged 50 to 60 in a cohort exposed to, infected with or recovered from COVID-19 (not recorded which). This sequence joins TRBV5-6 and TRBJ2-7; no reliable D call. Sequencing input: PBMCs or T cells enriched from blood (not recorded which). The CDR3 loop is CASSLVSVSYEQYF. The CDR3 DNA is TGTGCCAGCAGCTTGGTTTCGGTCTCCTACGAGCAGTACTTC.